Presented here are 11 T cell receptor beta chains from one specimen sequenced in a study of blood T cell repertoires in COVID-19. Assay used: immunoSEQ multiplex PCR; TCRdb lists only in-frame clones, some missing. The sample yields 120,000 to 150,000 clones, 75% to 85% seen once. The source material was peripheral blood. The origin of the receptors is a woman between 50 and 59 years old with acute or convalescent COVID-19.

The rearrangement uses TRBV19 and TRBJ2-1; TRBD2 agrees at 9 bases. CDR3 length equals 16 residues. J gave up 6 bases and V 5 bases, and 11 bases lay outside the gene matches. Germline-derived CDR1 and CDR2 are LNHDA and SQIVND (reference sequence). The CDR3 region has the DNA TGTGCCAGTAGTTGGCTTGGCGGGGGGGTCCCCAATGAGCAGTTCTTC. It specifies CASSWLGGGVPNEQFF.

J is TRBJ2-7 and V is TRBV6-5; D unclear. Per the germline V gene, CDR1 is MNHEY and CDR2 is SVGAGI. The V end was cut by 5 bases, the J end by 0 bases, with 5 bases between. This CDR3 is 12 amino acids long. DNA of the CDR3: TGTGCCAGCAGTATACACTCCTACGAGCAGTACTTC. It codes for CASSIHSYEQYF.

The J gene is TRBJ2-4, the V gene TRBV10-3; unclear D gene. Germline CDR1 reads ENHRY; CDR2 reads SYGVKD. This CDR3 spans 16 amino acids. Between the trimmed V and J ends, which lost 3 bases and 0 bases, there was a span of 12 bases. The CDR3 coding sequence is TGTGCCATCAGTGACAGTGTATCCTTAGCCAAAAACATTCAGTACTTC. The encoded protein is CAISDSVSLAKNIQYF.

The CDR3 loop is CASSPGTSGGAHEQYF. The CDR3 coding sequence is TGTGCCAGCAGCCCCGGGACTAGCGGGGGGGCCCACGAGCAGTACTTC. J is TRBJ2-7 and V is TRBV9; 16 bases line up with TRBD2. CDR3 size: 16 residues. The germline V gene has CDR1 SGDLS and CDR2 YYNGEE. V shed 4 bases and J 5 bases; nucleotides not matched to a gene: 6.

This chain joins TRBV12-3 or TRBV12-4 and TRBJ1-5, with 7 bases matching TRBD1. The CDR3 runs 13 residues. Germline trimming cut 6 bases from V and 4 bases from J; bases unmatched to any gene: 3. The CDR3 spells CASRGQINQPQHF. CDR3 DNA sequence: TGTGCCAGCAGGGGACAGATAAATCAGCCCCAGCATTTT.

The chain employs TRBV29-1 and TRBJ1-3, with 7 bases matching TRBD1. The CDR3 has 15 amino acids. The V segment lost 4 bases and the J segment 0 bases; nucleotides outside the gene matches: 6. Germline values: CDR1 SQVTM, CDR2 ANQGSEA. The CDR3 DNA is TGCAGCGTTGCGAGGGACAGTGGCTCTGGAAACACCATATATTTT. This codes for CSVARDSGSGNTIYF.

The V and J genes are TRBV27 and TRBJ2-1; perhaps TRBD2 as D (7 bases). V was clipped by 4 bases and J by 7 bases, with 20 bases between them. This CDR3 region has 16 residues. CDR1 and CDR2 from the germline V gene are MNHEY and SMNVEV (reference sequence). As DNA, the CDR3 is TGTGCCAGCAGTTATACCGCGGGGGCCTTTAGGAATGAGCAGTTCTTC. The encoded protein is CASSYTAGAFRNEQFF.

V usage is TRBV11-1 and J usage is TRBJ1-4; D uncertain. Germline values: CDR1 SGHAT, CDR2 FQDESV (reference sequence). Trimming removed 7 bases from V and 7 bases from J, with 13 bases in between. The CDR3 loop spans 13 amino acids. CDR3 sequence: CASTQRRGEKLFF. The CDR3 bases are TGTGCCAGCACCCAGCGGAGAGGTGAAAAACTGTTTTTT. Full variable domain (missing parts from reference TRBV11-1 and TRBJ1-4): EAEVAQSPRYKITEKSQAVAFWCDPISGHATLYWYRQILGQGPELLVQFQDESVVDDSQLPKDRFSAERLKGVDSTLKIQPAELGDSAMYLCASTQRRGEKLFFGSGTQLSVL.

This chain joins TRBV9 and TRBJ1-6; 7 bases match TRBD1. V lost 3 bases to trimming and J lost 0 bases; unmatched junction nucleotides: 3. The CDR3 spans 16 residues. Per the germline V gene, CDR1 is SGDLS and CDR2 is YYNGEE. Here the CDR3 DNA reads TGTGCCAGCAGCGGACAGGGAAGCTCCTATAATTCACCCCTCCACTTT. Translated: CASSGQGSSYNSPLHF.

In its sample, this clone was seen once. The V gene is TRBV7-2, the J gene TRBJ1-5, with 8 bases aligning to TRBD1. The length of the CDR3 is 14 residues. The V gene end was trimmed by 6 bases and the J gene end by 4 bases; junction bases not matched to a gene: 5. CDR1 SGHTA and CDR2 FQGNSA come from the germline V gene. This CDR3 reads CASRQQGGNQPQHF. The CDR3 coding sequence is TGTGCCAGCAGGCAACAGGGGGGGAATCAGCCCCAGCATTTT.

The chain employs TRBV6-2 or TRBV6-3 and TRBJ1-1, with 10 bases that match TRBD1. V lost 5 bases, J lost 5 bases, and 8 bases stayed unmatched. Germline loops: CDR1 MNHEY, CDR2 SVGEGT. The CDR3 contains 15 residues. CDR3 protein: CASSDAGTGVTEAFF. CDR3 DNA sequence: TGTGCCAGCAGTGACGCCGGGACAGGGGTAACTGAAGCTTTCTTT.